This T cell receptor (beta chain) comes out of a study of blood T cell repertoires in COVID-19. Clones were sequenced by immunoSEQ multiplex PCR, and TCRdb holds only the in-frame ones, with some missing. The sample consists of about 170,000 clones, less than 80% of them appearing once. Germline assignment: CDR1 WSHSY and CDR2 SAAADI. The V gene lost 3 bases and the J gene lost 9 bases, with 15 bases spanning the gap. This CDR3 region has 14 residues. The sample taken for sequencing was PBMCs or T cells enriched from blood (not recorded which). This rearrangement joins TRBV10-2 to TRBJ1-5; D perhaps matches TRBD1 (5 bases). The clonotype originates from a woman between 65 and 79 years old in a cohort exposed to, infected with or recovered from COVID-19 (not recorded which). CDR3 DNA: TGCGCCAGCAGTGATTCGGGGGTCGGGTGGCCCCAGCATTTT. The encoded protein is CASSDSGVGWPQHF.